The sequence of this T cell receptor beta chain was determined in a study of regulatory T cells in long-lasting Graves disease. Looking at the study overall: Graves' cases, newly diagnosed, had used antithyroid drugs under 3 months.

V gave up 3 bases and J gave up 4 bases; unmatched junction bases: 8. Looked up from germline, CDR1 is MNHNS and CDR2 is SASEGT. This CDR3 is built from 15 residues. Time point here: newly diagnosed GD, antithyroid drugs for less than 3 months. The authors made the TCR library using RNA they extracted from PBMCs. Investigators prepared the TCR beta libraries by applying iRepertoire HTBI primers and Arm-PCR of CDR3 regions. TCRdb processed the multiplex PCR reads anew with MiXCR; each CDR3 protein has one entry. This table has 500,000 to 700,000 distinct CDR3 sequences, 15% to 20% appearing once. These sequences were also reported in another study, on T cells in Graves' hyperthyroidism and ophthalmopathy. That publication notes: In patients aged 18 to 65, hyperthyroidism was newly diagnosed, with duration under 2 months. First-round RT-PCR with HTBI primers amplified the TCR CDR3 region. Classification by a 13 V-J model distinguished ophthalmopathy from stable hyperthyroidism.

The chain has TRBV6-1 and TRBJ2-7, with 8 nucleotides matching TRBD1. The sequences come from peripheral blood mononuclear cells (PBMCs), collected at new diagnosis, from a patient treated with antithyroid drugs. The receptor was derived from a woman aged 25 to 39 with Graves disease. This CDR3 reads CASSEDRALFYEQYF. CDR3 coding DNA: TGTGCCAGCAGTGAGGACAGGGCACTTTTTTACGAGCAGTACTTC.